Listed below are T cell receptor beta chains from one sample, sequenced in a study of cytomegalovirus exposure and HLA in healthy donors. The assay was immunoSEQ multiplex PCR, and TCRdb's table has in-frame clones only and misses some. The sample lists roughly 200,000 clones; 70% to 80% were seen once. The sample was PBMCs. These receptors came from a man aged 25 to 40 in good health and CMV-seronegative. CDR3s include the opening cysteine and the closing phenylalanine or tryptophan. D genes are given only for firm matches. Not all rows give a size; the values are once, few, many and, for expanded clones, a class.

clone_size: NA; j_call: TRBJ1-1; cdr3_length: 14; d_call: NA; v_call: TRBV6-1; cdr3_aa: CASARELMNTEAFF; cdr3_nt: TGTGCCAGTGCCCGGGAACTTATGAACACTGAAGCTTTCTTT
clone_size: NA; j_call: TRBJ1-1; cdr3_length: 15; d_call: NA; v_call: TRBV21-1; cdr3_aa: CASSLNRATDTEAFF; cdr3_nt: TGTGCCAGCAGTCTCAACAGGGCGACGGACACTGAAGCTTTCTTT
clone_size: once; j_call: TRBJ2-1; cdr3_length: 15; d_call: NA; v_call: TRBV5-1; cdr3_aa: CASSYGSTSYNEQFF; cdr3_nt: TGCGCCAGCAGCTACGGGAGTACCTCCTACAATGAGCAGTTCTTC
clone_size: NA; j_call: TRBJ1-5; cdr3_length: 13; d_call: NA; v_call: TRBV5-4; cdr3_aa: CASSSGGNQPQHF; cdr3_nt: TGTGCCAGCAGCTCGGGAGGCAATCAGCCCCAGCATTTT
clone_size: NA; j_call: TRBJ1-5; cdr3_length: 14; d_call: NA; v_call: TRBV5-6; cdr3_aa: CASSYGQNNQPQHF; cdr3_nt: TGTGCCAGCAGTTATGGACAGAACAATCAGCCCCAGCATTTT
clone_size: few; j_call: TRBJ1-1; cdr3_length: 14; d_call: NA; v_call: TRBV4-1; cdr3_aa: CASSQDWRDAEAFF; cdr3_nt: TGCGCCAGCAGCCAAGATTGGAGGGACGCTGAAGCTTTCTTT
clone_size: few; j_call: TRBJ2-1; cdr3_length: 14; d_call: NA; v_call: TRBV30; cdr3_aa: CASPRGSSYNEQFF; cdr3_nt: TGTGCCTCGCCCCGGGGGAGTTCCTACAATGAGCAGTTCTTC
clone_size: NA; j_call: TRBJ1-3; cdr3_length: 14; d_call: TRBD1; v_call: TRBV19; cdr3_aa: CASKDRVSGNTIYF; cdr3_nt: TGTGCCAGTAAGGACAGGGTTAGTGGAAACACCATATATTTT
clone_size: NA; j_call: TRBJ2-1; cdr3_length: 14; d_call: TRBD1; v_call: TRBV29-1; cdr3_aa: CSVGGRDRYNEQFF; cdr3_nt: TGCAGCGTTGGGGGACGGGACAGGTACAATGAGCAGTTCTTC
clone_size: few; j_call: TRBJ2-3; cdr3_length: 16; d_call: NA; v_call: TRBV7-9; cdr3_aa: CASSLLGSVSTDTQYF; cdr3_nt: TGTGCCAGCAGCTTACTGGGTAGCGTTAGCACAGATACGCAGTATTTT
clone_size: NA; j_call: TRBJ2-1; cdr3_length: 15; d_call: NA; v_call: TRBV6-4; cdr3_aa: CASSDGVQDYNEQFF; cdr3_nt: TGTGCCAGCAGTGACGGCGTTCAGGACTACAATGAGCAGTTCTTC
clone_size: once; j_call: TRBJ2-5; cdr3_length: 13; d_call: NA; v_call: TRBV25-1; cdr3_aa: CASREQGLETQYF; cdr3_nt: TGTGCCAGCAGGGAACAGGGTTTGGAGACCCAGTACTTC
clone_size: NA; j_call: TRBJ1-4; cdr3_length: 14; d_call: TRBD1; v_call: TRBV2; cdr3_aa: CANRRDSDNEKLFF; cdr3_nt: TGTGCCAACCGCCGGGACAGCGATAATGAAAAACTGTTTTTT
clone_size: NA; j_call: TRBJ1-5; cdr3_length: 15; d_call: NA; v_call: TRBV4-1; cdr3_aa: CASSQEDRGSQPQHF; cdr3_nt: TGCGCCAGCAGCCAAGAGGATAGGGGAAGTCAGCCCCAGCATTTT
clone_size: NA; j_call: TRBJ2-7; cdr3_length: 16; d_call: TRBD1; v_call: TRBV18; cdr3_aa: CASSPRDRVEIYEQYF; cdr3_nt: TGTGCCAGCTCACCACGAGACAGGGTGGAAATCTACGAGCAGTACTTC
clone_size: NA; j_call: TRBJ2-2; cdr3_length: 15; d_call: NA; v_call: TRBV18; cdr3_aa: CASSLDSLGTGELFF; cdr3_nt: TGTGCCAGCTCATTAGACAGCCTCGGCACCGGGGAGCTGTTTTTT
clone_size: NA; j_call: TRBJ2-5; cdr3_length: 14; d_call: TRBD2; v_call: TRBV29-1; cdr3_aa: CSVTSGELKETQYF; cdr3_nt: TGCAGCGTTACTAGCGGTGAGCTGAAAGAGACCCAGTACTTC
clone_size: NA; j_call: TRBJ1-5; cdr3_length: 14; d_call: NA; v_call: TRBV5-4; cdr3_aa: CASSLDRSNQPQHF; cdr3_nt: TGTGCCAGCAGCTTGGACAGGAGCAATCAGCCCCAGCATTTT
clone_size: NA; j_call: TRBJ2-5; cdr3_length: 16; d_call: TRBD2; v_call: TRBV9; cdr3_aa: CASSGTSGRAAGTQYF; cdr3_nt: TGTGCCAGCAGCGGGACTAGCGGGAGGGCCGCTGGGACCCAGTACTTC
clone_size: NA; j_call: TRBJ1-5; cdr3_length: 16; d_call: TRBD1; v_call: TRBV28; cdr3_aa: CASSLADRRRDQPQHF; cdr3_nt: TGTGCCAGCAGTTTAGCGGACAGGAGACGTGATCAGCCCCAGCATTTT
clone_size: NA; j_call: TRBJ2-1; cdr3_length: 12; d_call: NA; v_call: TRBV19; cdr3_aa: CASSPDYNEQFF; cdr3_nt: TGTGCCAGTAGTCCAGATTACAATGAGCAGTTCTTC
clone_size: NA; j_call: TRBJ2-5; cdr3_length: 16; d_call: TRBD2; v_call: TRBV2; cdr3_aa: CASSEGLAEEVETQYF; cdr3_nt: TGTGCCAGCAGTGAGGGACTAGCGGAAGAAGTGGAGACCCAGTACTTC
clone_size: NA; j_call: TRBJ2-7; cdr3_length: 15; d_call: TRBD2; v_call: TRBV9; cdr3_aa: CASSEGAGASYEQYF; cdr3_nt: TGTGCCAGCAGCGAAGGAGCGGGAGCCTCCTACGAGCAGTACTTC
clone_size: NA; j_call: TRBJ2-1; cdr3_length: 14; d_call: NA; v_call: TRBV10-1; cdr3_aa: CASSESRTANKQFF; cdr3_nt: TGCGCCAGCAGTGAGTCTAGGACAGCCAACAAGCAGTTCTTC
clone_size: NA; j_call: TRBJ2-7; cdr3_length: 14; d_call: NA; v_call: TRBV6-1; cdr3_aa: CASFLGDVNYEQYF; cdr3_nt: TGTGCCAGTTTCCTCGGGGATGTTAACTACGAGCAGTACTTC
clone_size: NA; j_call: TRBJ2-7; cdr3_length: 16; d_call: NA; v_call: TRBV9; cdr3_aa: CASSVGGPGSNYEQYF; cdr3_nt: TGTGCCAGCAGCGTAGGAGGACCGGGGTCGAATTACGAGCAGTACTTC
clone_size: few; j_call: TRBJ1-1; cdr3_length: 16; d_call: NA; v_call: TRBV7-4; cdr3_aa: CASSLWHRVKRTEAFF; cdr3_nt: TGTGCCAGCAGCTTATGGCACAGGGTTAAGCGCACTGAAGCTTTCTTT
clone_size: NA; j_call: TRBJ1-2; cdr3_length: 15; d_call: TRBD1; v_call: TRBV10-2; cdr3_aa: CASSGTGGAYYGYTF; cdr3_nt: TGCGCCAGCAGCGGGACAGGGGGCGCTTACTATGGCTACACCTTC
clone_size: NA; j_call: TRBJ2-7; cdr3_length: 13; d_call: NA; v_call: TRBV29-1; cdr3_aa: CSARGLFSYEQYF; cdr3_nt: TGCAGCGCGCGCGGGCTCTTCTCCTACGAGCAGTACTTC
clone_size: few; j_call: TRBJ2-3; cdr3_length: 14; d_call: TRBD1; v_call: TRBV29-1; cdr3_aa: CSDNRGNGTDTQYF; cdr3_nt: TGCAGCGACAACAGGGGAAACGGCACAGATACGCAGTATTTT
clone_size: NA; j_call: TRBJ2-5; cdr3_length: 14; d_call: NA; v_call: TRBV5-1; cdr3_aa: CASSLGGEGETQYF; cdr3_nt: TGCGCCAGCAGCTTGGGGGGGGAAGGAGAGACCCAGTACTTC
clone_size: NA; j_call: TRBJ2-1; cdr3_length: 15; d_call: TRBD2; v_call: TRBV19; cdr3_aa: CASTRLAQGYNEQFF; cdr3_nt: TGTGCCAGTACCAGACTAGCTCAAGGTTACAATGAGCAGTTCTTC
clone_size: NA; j_call: TRBJ2-1; cdr3_length: 15; d_call: NA; v_call: TRBV1; cdr3_aa: CTSSPGLLLNNEQFF; cdr3_nt: TGCACCAGCAGCCCGGGACTACTTCTTAACAATGAGCAGTTCTTC
clone_size: NA; j_call: TRBJ2-1; cdr3_length: 11; d_call: NA; v_call: TRBV5-4; cdr3_aa: CASRKEGEQFF; cdr3_nt: TGTGCCAGCAGAAAGGAGGGTGAGCAGTTCTTC
clone_size: NA; j_call: TRBJ2-1; cdr3_length: 14; d_call: TRBD2; v_call: TRBV10-1; cdr3_aa: CASSEVGLVGEQFF; cdr3_nt: TGCGCCAGCAGTGAGGTGGGACTAGTAGGTGAGCAGTTCTTC
clone_size: once; j_call: TRBJ2-5; cdr3_length: 16; d_call: NA; v_call: TRBV7-6; cdr3_aa: CASSLPGLLRGETQYF; cdr3_nt: TGTGCCAGCAGCTTGCCGGGACTGCTCCGAGGGGAGACCCAGTACTTC
clone_size: once; j_call: TRBJ2-5; cdr3_length: 15; d_call: NA; v_call: TRBV6-6; cdr3_aa: CASSSQKEGAETQYF; cdr3_nt: TGTGCCAGCAGTTCCCAAAAGGAGGGAGCGGAGACCCAGTACTTC
clone_size: once; j_call: TRBJ1-2; cdr3_length: 16; d_call: TRBD1; v_call: TRBV6-1; cdr3_aa: CASSVHDRVPNYGYTF; cdr3_nt: TGTGCCAGCAGTGTTCACGACAGGGTCCCTAACTATGGCTACACCTTC
clone_size: NA; j_call: TRBJ2-1; cdr3_length: 15; d_call: TRBD2; v_call: TRBV27; cdr3_aa: CASRPTSVPRNEQFF; cdr3_nt: TGTGCCAGCAGGCCGACTAGCGTCCCTAGGAATGAGCAGTTCTTC
clone_size: NA; j_call: TRBJ2-3; cdr3_length: 13; d_call: NA; v_call: TRBV27; cdr3_aa: CASSLPYTDTQYF; cdr3_nt: TGTGCCAGCAGTTTACCCTACACAGATACGCAGTATTTT
clone_size: NA; j_call: TRBJ2-6; cdr3_length: 16; d_call: NA; v_call: TRBV6-4; cdr3_aa: CASSASDSSGANVLTF; cdr3_nt: TGTGCCAGCAGTGCATCGGACAGCTCTGGGGCCAACGTCCTGACTTTC
clone_size: NA; j_call: TRBJ2-7; cdr3_length: 14; d_call: TRBD1; v_call: TRBV27; cdr3_aa: CATRPSKGASEQYF; cdr3_nt: TGTGCCACCCGACCTTCTAAGGGGGCGTCCGAGCAGTACTTC
clone_size: NA; j_call: TRBJ2-7; cdr3_length: 15; d_call: TRBD1; v_call: TRBV7-9; cdr3_aa: CASSLWTGVAYEQYF; cdr3_nt: TGTGCCAGCAGCCTATGGACAGGGGTCGCCTACGAGCAGTACTTC
clone_size: NA; j_call: TRBJ2-3; cdr3_length: 17; d_call: TRBD2; v_call: TRBV2; cdr3_aa: CASGGPRTSGSTDTQYF; cdr3_nt: TGTGCCAGCGGTGGGCCCAGGACTAGCGGGAGCACAGATACGCAGTATTTT
clone_size: NA; j_call: TRBJ2-5; cdr3_length: 15; d_call: NA; v_call: TRBV9; cdr3_aa: CASSVGDRDQETQYF; cdr3_nt: TGTGCCAGCAGCGTAGGCGACAGAGACCAAGAGACCCAGTACTTC
clone_size: NA; j_call: TRBJ1-4; cdr3_length: 15; d_call: TRBD1; v_call: TRBV7-2; cdr3_aa: CASSPRTGPNEKLFF; cdr3_nt: TGTGCCAGCAGCCCACGGACAGGGCCTAATGAAAAACTGTTTTTT
clone_size: NA; j_call: TRBJ1-3; cdr3_length: 14; d_call: NA; v_call: TRBV4-1; cdr3_aa: CASSLGGPGNTIYF; cdr3_nt: TGCGCCAGCAGCCTTGGGGGCCCTGGAAACACCATATATTTT
clone_size: few; j_call: TRBJ2-1; cdr3_length: 17; d_call: NA; v_call: TRBV4-1; cdr3_aa: CASSQGGALAKSDEQFF; cdr3_nt: TGCGCCAGCAGCCAAGGAGGGGCCCTAGCGAAAAGCGATGAGCAGTTCTTC
clone_size: NA; j_call: TRBJ1-1; cdr3_length: 15; d_call: TRBD1; v_call: TRBV27; cdr3_aa: CASSPRDRVSTEAFF; cdr3_nt: TGTGCCAGCAGTCCCCGGGACAGGGTGTCCACTGAAGCTTTCTTT